This TCR beta chain appears in the sequencing data of a study of blood T cell repertoires in COVID-19. The V gene lost 2 bases and the J gene lost 8 bases, with 10 bases spanning the gap. The CDR3 length is 13 residues. CDR1 is LGHNT, CDR2 FRNRAP, per germline. This clone was seen ten or more times. As processed by the authors: Counts of nucleated cells, estimated from reference gene primer amplification, were obtained. TCRdb keeps only in-frame clones here, not all; method: immunoSEQ multiplex PCR. The DNA gave D and trimming, while V, J and clone size come from that table. Of 200,000 to 300,000 clones detected, approximately 86% appear once; the ten largest clones hold over 4.5%.

Sequencing was performed on peripheral blood. This chain connects TRBV12-5 to TRBJ2-1; TRBD1 might be the D (6 bases). This clonotype originated in a human donor in a cohort sampled during active COVID-19. The CDR3 coding sequence is TGTGCTAGTGGTTTGACAGGGCCGCATGAGCAGTTCTTC. Residues: CASGLTGPHEQFF.